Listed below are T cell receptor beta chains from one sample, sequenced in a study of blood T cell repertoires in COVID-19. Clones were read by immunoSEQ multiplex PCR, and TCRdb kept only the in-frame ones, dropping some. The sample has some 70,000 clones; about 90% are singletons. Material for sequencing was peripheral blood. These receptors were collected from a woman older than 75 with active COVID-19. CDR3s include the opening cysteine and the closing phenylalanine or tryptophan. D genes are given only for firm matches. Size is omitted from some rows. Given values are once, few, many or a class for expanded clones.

CASSTQGARDTEAFF TGTGCCAGTAGTACTCAGGGGGCGAGGGACACTGAAGCTTTCTTT TRBV19 - TRBJ1-1 TRBD1
CASSQPTGPLTYEQYF TGTGCCAGCTCACAACCGACAGGCCCATTAACCTACGAGCAGTACTTC TRBV18 few TRBJ2-7 -
CASSYSRQGGSYEQYF TGTGCCAGCAGTTATTCGAGACAGGGGGGGTCCTACGAGCAGTACTTC TRBV6-6 - TRBJ2-7 TRBD1
CSVEGKGGGRRGSNEQFF TGCAGCGTTGAAGGCAAAGGCGGGGGGCGGAGGGGTTCTAATGAGCAGTTCTTC TRBV29-1 - TRBJ2-1 TRBD2
CASRPMGSSSNQPQHF TGTGCCAGCAGGCCTATGGGCAGCAGTAGCAATCAGCCCCAGCATTTT TRBV28 few TRBJ1-5 -
CATSSWTGESNQPQHF TGTGCCACCTCCTCCTGGACAGGGGAAAGCAATCAGCCCCAGCATTTT TRBV24-1 few TRBJ1-5 TRBD1
CASSSGPGNNEQFF TGTGCCAGCAGCTCAGGTCCCGGGAACAATGAGCAGTTCTTC TRBV7-3 - TRBJ2-1 -
CASSIGSSAYNEQFF TGTGCCAGTAGTATTGGTAGTAGCGCCTACAATGAGCAGTTCTTC TRBV19 - TRBJ2-1 -
CASNWRTYNSPLHF TGTGCCAGCAACTGGCGGACCTATAATTCACCCCTCCACTTT TRBV28 - TRBJ1-6 -
CANSQVTGETQYF TGTGCCAACAGCCAAGTAACAGGGGAGACCCAGTACTTC TRBV4-2 - TRBJ2-5 -
CASSLTPGQWVADEQYF TGTGCCAGCAGTTTAACTCCCGGACAGTGGGTGGCCGACGAGCAGTACTTC TRBV27 - TRBJ2-7 -
CASSSRRGDFEQYF TGTGCCAGCAGCTCTCGGAGGGGCGACTTCGAGCAGTACTTC TRBV5-4 - TRBJ2-7 -
CASSPGTGRGNTIYF TGTGCCAGCAGCCCCGGGACAGGGAGGGGAAACACCATATATTTT TRBV7-3 - TRBJ1-3 TRBD1
CASSSVMTDTQYF TGTGCCAGCAGCTCCGTTATGACAGATACGCAGTATTTT TRBV14 - TRBJ2-3 -
CASSYPGPETQYF TGTGCCAGCAGTTACCCCGGTCCAGAGACCCAGTACTTC TRBV6-2/TRBV6-3 - TRBJ2-5 -
CASSTGPTNTEAFF TGTGCCAGCAGCACCGGTCCTACGAACACTGAAGCTTTCTTT TRBV7-3 - TRBJ1-1 -
CASSILGASSTDTQYF TGTGCCAGCAGCATTCTGGGGGCAAGTAGCACAGATACGCAGTATTTT TRBV7-9 - TRBJ2-3 -
CAWNRDRAYNEQFF TGTGCCTGGAATCGGGACAGGGCCTACAATGAGCAGTTCTTC TRBV30 - TRBJ2-1 TRBD1
CASSQELRQLNEKLFF TGCGCCAGCAGCCAAGAATTGCGGCAGCTTAATGAAAAACTGTTTTTT TRBV4-3 once TRBJ1-4 -
CAWSSAGGPDTQYF TGTGCCTGGAGTTCAGCGGGAGGGCCTGATACGCAGTATTTT TRBV30 - TRBJ2-3 TRBD2
CATSRDRGYTSQYYNEQFF TGTGCCACCAGCAGAGATCGGGGTTATACTAGTCAGTACTACAATGAGCAGTTCTTC TRBV15 - TRBJ2-1 -
CASSFRTGGSYGYTF TGCGCCAGCAGCTTCCGGACAGGGGGAAGCTATGGCTACACCTTC TRBV5-1 - TRBJ1-2 TRBD1
CASSTGTGWYTEAFF TGTGCCAGCAGTACAGGGACAGGGTGGTACACTGAAGCTTTCTTT TRBV27 few TRBJ1-1 TRBD1
CAISGRTDTQYF TGTGCCATTAGCGGGAGAACAGATACGCAGTATTTT TRBV19 - TRBJ2-3 TRBD2
CYKRGFWVYTQYF TGCTACAAAAGGGGGTTTTGGGTATATACGCAGTATTTT TRBV29-1 - TRBJ2-3 -
CASSRDRVAEQYF TGTGCCAGCAGCCGGGACAGGGTGGCCGAGCAGTACTTC TRBV11-3 - TRBJ2-7 TRBD1
CASSFEGAGDEKLFF TGTGCCAGCAGCTTTGAAGGGGCGGGGGATGAAAAACTGTTTTTT TRBV11-2 - TRBJ1-4 -
CASSRSHEQYF TGTGCCAGCAGCCGAAGCCACGAGCAGTACTTC TRBV6-2/TRBV6-3 - TRBJ2-7 -